The 28 T cell receptor beta chains in this list originate from one sample, sequenced in a study of early T cells in non-severe SARS-CoV-2 infection. TCRdb re-derived calls from the 5' RACE reads in MiXCR, one entry per CDR3 protein. Counted here are about 38,000 distinct CDR3 sequences, around 4.6% occurring once; the ten biggest clones make up around 15%. What was sequenced was whole blood. All receptors derive from an adult who was a healthcare worker with PCR-confirmed SARS-CoV-2 infection or an uninfected control (not recorded which).

This clonotype was seen many times. The chain joins TRBV6-5 to TRBJ2-3; no clear D gene. Germline values: CDR1 MNHEY, CDR2 SVGAGI. There are 12 residues in the CDR3. Trimming took off 0 bases at V and 7 bases at J, with 5 bases between the two ends. CDR3 sequence reads: CASSYSGHTQYF. The CDR3 nucleotides are TGTGCCAGCAGTTACTCCGGCCATACGCAGTATTTT.

This clonotype was seen repeatedly, ten times or more. The V gene is TRBV5-1, the J gene TRBJ1-1; 7 bases are shared with TRBD1. This CDR3 has 14 residues. J lost 3 bases, V lost 3 bases, and 5 bases had no gene match. The germline CDR1 and CDR2 sequences are SGHRS and YFSETQ. The CDR3 here is CASSWGQRYTEAFF. The DNA for the CDR3 is TGCGCCAGCAGCTGGGGACAGAGATACACTGAAGCTTTCTTT. The entire variable domain, with the rest obtained from reference TRBV5-1 and TRBJ1-1, is as follows: KAGVTQTPRYLIKTRGQQVTLSCSPISGHRSVSWYQQTPGQGLQFLFEYFSETQRNKGNFPGRFSGRQFSNSRSEMNVSTLELGDSALYLCASSWGQRYTEAFFGQGTRLTVV.

This clonotype was counted many times. J is TRBJ2-7 and V is TRBV11-2; D is undetermined. Germline V gene sequence: CDR1 SGHAT, CDR2 FQNNGV. The CDR3 is 12 amino acids. V gave up 1 base and J gave up 3 bases, with 4 bases separating them. As DNA, the CDR3 is TGTGCCAGCAGCTTAGGGGTCTACGAGCAGTACTTC. Protein sequence: CASSLGVYEQYF.

This clonotype appeared many times. The chain joins TRBV3-1 to TRBJ2-3; 7 nucleotides match TRBD1. J lost 4 bases, V lost 4 bases, and 5 bases had no gene match. Germline loops: CDR1 LGHDT, CDR2 YNNKEL (reference sequence). This CDR3 is 14 amino acids long. The CDR3 loop reads CASSRLQGSDTQYF. The CDR3 nucleotides read TGTGCCAGCAGCCGTCTACAGGGGTCAGATACGCAGTATTTT.

This clonotype was observed at least ten times. The rearrangement uses TRBV29-1 and TRBJ2-5; no firm D call. Looked up from germline, CDR1 is SQVTM and CDR2 is ANQGSEA. The CDR3 is made up of 10 amino acids. V was shortened by 2 bases and J by 4 bases, with 2 bases between the two germline ends. The CDR3 here is CSVERETQYF. DNA for the CDR3: TGCAGCGTTGAACGAGAGACCCAGTACTTC.

V gene TRBV5-1 combines with J gene TRBJ1-2; TRBD1 aligns across 9 bases. J was trimmed by 4 bases and V by 4 bases; bases with no gene match: 2. The CDR3 covers 13 residues. Germline V gene lookup returns CDR1 SGHRS and CDR2 YFSETQ. CDR3 in DNA: TGCGCCAGCAGCCCGGGACAGGGCTATGGCTACACCTTC. Protein: CASSPGQGYGYTF.

The sample holds a few counts of this clonotype. The chain uses TRBV7-8 and TRBJ2-7, with TRBD2 matching over 14 bases. Germline CDR1 and CDR2: SGHVS and FQNEAQ. With V trimmed by 6 bases and J by 7 bases, 11 bases remained unmatched. There are 16 residues in the CDR3. The CDR3 DNA sequence: TGTGCCAGCAGTCCAACCCCGGGACTAGCGGGGGTTGAGCAGTACTTC. It codes for CASSPTPGLAGVEQYF.

At least ten counts were recorded for this clonotype. Written as DNA, the CDR3 is TGCAGCGGGGAGAAGAGCTCCTACAATGAGCAGTTCTTC. Its translation: CSGEKSSYNEQFF. V usage is TRBV29-1 and J usage is TRBJ2-1, with D tentatively TRBD2 (5 bases). The CDR3 length is 13 residues. Deletions cut 7 bases from V and 0 bases from J, with 10 bases between. Germline V gives CDR1 SQVTM, CDR2 ANQGSEA.

This clonotype appeared a single time. This chain connects TRBV7-9 to TRBJ2-2; 9 bases are shared with TRBD2. The CDR3 totals 15 residues. The V gene end was trimmed by 3 bases and the J gene end by 6 bases; junction bases not matched to a gene: 5. Germline V lookup: CDR1 SEHNR, CDR2 FQNEAQ (reference sequence). The CDR3 DNA is TGTGCCAGCAGCTTGGAGCGGGGGGTTCCCGGGGAGCTGTTTTTT. This gives the protein CASSLERGVPGELFF.

A few counts support this clonotype. The rearrangement links TRBV10-3 to TRBJ2-1, with 8 nucleotides matching TRBD2. V trimming: 6 bases; J trimming: 0 bases; junction bases outside the gene matches: 4. CDR3 length: 15 residues. Germline CDR1 reads ENHRY; CDR2 reads SYGVKD. CDR3 bases: TGTGCCATCAGAGGCGGGGGGAGCTCCTACAATGAGCAGTTCTTC. Residues: CAIRGGGSSYNEQFF.

Many counts were recorded for this clonotype. The chain is built from TRBV18 and TRBJ1-3; D is undetermined. The V end lost 4 bases, the J end lost 0 bases, and 13 bases lay between the germline ends. The length of the CDR3 is 16 residues. The germline CDR1 and CDR2 sequences are KGHSH and LQKENI. CDR3 in amino acids: CASSQSSGSSGNTIYF. The CDR3 DNA reads as TGTGCCAGCTCACAATCCTCTGGCAGCTCTGGAAACACCATATATTTT.

This clonotype was seen a handful of times. The chain links TRBV2 to TRBJ2-5; D may be TRBD2 (6 bases). The CDR3 is made up of 15 amino acids. Germline CDR1 and CDR2: SNHLY and FYNNEI. V was trimmed by 4 bases and J by 4 bases, leaving 16 bases between them. The CDR3 DNA sequence: TGTGCCAGCAGTGGTTTAGTAGGAGGGCGAGAGACCCAGTACTTC. Translated, it gives CASSGLVGGRETQYF.

This clonotype was seen repeatedly, ten times or more. V usage is TRBV6-1 and J usage is TRBJ1-5, with D perhaps matching TRBD1 (5 bases). Trimming shortened V by 7 bases and J by 5 bases, and 24 bases separated the two germline ends. The germline V gene encodes CDR1 MNHNS and CDR2 SASEGT. The CDR3 length is 17 residues. The chain's CDR3 is CASNIRAGTLPYQPQHF. For the CDR3, the DNA is TGTGCCAGCAACATTCGGGCTGGGACGCTACCCTATCAGCCCCAGCATTTT.

This clonotype has ten or more counts. The genes are TRBV6-5 and TRBJ1-4, with D perhaps matching TRBD1 (5 bases). CDR3 length equals 16 residues. Germline CDR1 and CDR2: MNHEY and SVGAGI. The V end lost 4 bases, the J end lost 3 bases, and 15 bases lay between the germline ends. DNA of the CDR3: TGTGCCAGCAGTTCTCCGGCGGGGCGATCTAATGAAAAACTGTTTTTT. This codes for CASSSPAGRSNEKLFF.

The sample holds many counts of this clonotype. The chain recombines TRBV27 with TRBJ1-2; a weak D match, TRBD1 (6 bases). This CDR3 region has 13 residues. With 3 bases removed from V and 4 bases from J, the gap between germline ends came to 9 bases. Germline-derived CDR1 and CDR2 are MNHEY and SMNVEV (reference sequence). The CDR3 DNA follows: TGTGCCAGCAGTTTGGGGGCGTCCTATGGCTACACCTTC. Its translation is CASSLGASYGYTF.

There are a few counts of this clonotype. The chain joins TRBV6-2 or TRBV6-3 to TRBJ2-7, with TRBD1 matching over 9 bases. Germline-derived CDR1 and CDR2 are MNHEY and SVGEGT. This CDR3 region has 13 residues. V lost 5 bases and J lost 5; bases outside the gene matches: 4. The CDR3 sequence: CASSRDREDEQYF. CDR3 coding DNA: TGTGCCAGCAGTAGGGACAGGGAGGACGAGCAGTACTTC.

This clonotype has ten or more counts. V gene TRBV4-1 combines with J gene TRBJ1-3; D unclear. V lost 0 bases to trimming and J lost 4 bases, with 7 bases between them. CDR3 size: 14 residues. CDR1 MGHRA and CDR2 YSYEKL come from the germline V gene. The CDR3 DNA sequence: TGCGCCAGCAGCCAAGATCCCGAAGGAAACACCATATATTTT. Residues: CASSQDPEGNTIYF.

This clonotype was seen repeatedly, ten times or more. The chain couples TRBV20-1 to TRBJ2-7, with 9 bases aligning to TRBD1. CDR1 and CDR2 (germline): DFQATT, SNEGSKA (reference sequence). The CDR3 has 13 amino acids. The junction had 6 bases not matched to a gene; V was cut back by 5 bases and J by 4 bases. The CDR3 here is CSAGQGLKYEQYF. CDR3 bases: TGCAGTGCTGGACAGGGGTTAAAGTACGAGCAGTACTTC.

The J gene is TRBJ2-2, the V gene TRBV7-9; D unclear. The CDR3 has 14 amino acids. Looked up from germline, CDR1 is SEHNR and CDR2 is FQNEAQ (reference sequence). Deletions cut 2 bases from V and 4 bases from J, with 8 bases between. CDR3 residues: CASSLRGGTGELFF. The DNA of the CDR3 is TGTGCCAGCAGCTTAAGAGGTGGCACCGGGGAGCTGTTTTTT.

The gene calls are TRBV6-6 and TRBJ2-3, with 8 bases identical to TRBD1. This CDR3 region has 16 residues. Per the germline V gene, CDR1 is MNHNY and CDR2 is SVGAGI (reference sequence). Unmatched junction bases numbered 10, after V lost 6 bases and J lost 2 bases. CDR3 loop: CASRNSYRGDTDTQYF. The DNA for the CDR3 is TGTGCCAGCAGAAACAGCTACAGGGGGGACACAGATACGCAGTATTTT.

This clonotype was detected ten times or more. The rearrangement joins TRBV18 to TRBJ1-1; no definite D call. Germline CDR1 and CDR2: KGHSH and LQKENI. This CDR3 region has 13 residues. The V end was cut by 3 bases, the J end by 1 base, with 6 bases between. The CDR3 nucleotides read TGTGCCAGCTCACCGATACAGAACACTGAAGCTTTCTTT. Its protein product is CASSPIQNTEAFF. The whole variable domain, remainder taken from reference TRBV18 and TRBJ1-1, is NAGVMQNPRHLVRRRGQEARLRCSPMKGHSHVYWYRQLPEEGLKFMVYLQKENIIDESGMPKERFSAEFPKEGPSILRIQQVVRGDSAAYFCASSPIQNTEAFFGQGTRLTVV.

This clonotype was observed at least ten times. This sequence joins TRBV7-6 and TRBJ1-5; D unresolved. Between the trimmed V and J ends, which lost 2 bases and 5 bases, there was a span of 10 bases. Per the germline V gene, CDR1 is SGHVS and CDR2 is FNYEAQ. The CDR3 has 14 amino acids. The CDR3 nucleotides read TGTGCCAGCAGCTTACAAGACGGTGATCAGCCCCAGCATTTT. This encodes CASSLQDGDQPQHF.

Ten or more counts support this clonotype. The chain uses TRBV11-2 and TRBJ1-4; D not resolved. The CDR3 is made up of 14 amino acids. Germline CDR1 SGHAT, CDR2 FQNNGV. The V end was cut by 1 base, the J end by 0 bases, with 3 bases between. The CDR3 coding sequence is TGTGCCAGCAGCTTAGGTGCAACTAATGAAAAACTGTTTTTT. Its protein is CASSLGATNEKLFF.

This clonotype was observed at least ten times. The chain carries TRBV5-1 and TRBJ1-2; D unresolved. The CDR3 length is 15 residues. Germline CDR1 and CDR2: SGHRS and YFSETQ. Trimming left V 5 bases short and J 4 bases short, with 18 bases between. Here the CDR3 reads CASRLVVSGGYGYTF. CDR3 bases: TGCGCCAGCAGATTAGTCGTATCCGGCGGCTATGGCTACACCTTC.

This clonotype was seen at least ten times. The chain combines TRBV5-4 with TRBJ2-3; no firm D call. The V and J ends lost 4 bases and 2 bases respectively, with 17 bases between them. This CDR3 is 16 amino acids long. Germline V gives CDR1 SGHNT, CDR2 YYREEE (reference sequence). The CDR3 spells CASSRTSSSITDTQYF. The CDR3 DNA reads as TGTGCCAGCAGCCGAACCTCAAGCTCCATCACAGATACGCAGTATTTT.

This clonotype was seen at least ten times. The rearrangement joins TRBV5-1 to TRBJ2-7, with 7 bases lining up with TRBD2. Germline trimming cut 1 base from V and 3 bases from J; bases unmatched to any gene: 4. The CDR3 is made up of 14 amino acids. Germline V CDR1 and CDR2: SGHRS, YFSETQ. The CDR3 DNA reads as TGCGCCAGCAGCTTGCTCAGCGGGGTCTACGAGCAGTACTTC. This encodes CASSLLSGVYEQYF.

This clonotype was recorded at least ten times. The genes are TRBV12-3 or TRBV12-4 and TRBJ1-1, with D unresolved. This CDR3 contains 13 residues. V lost 4 bases and J lost 1, with 7 bases in between. The CDR3 is CASSWAANTEAFF. The CDR3 DNA sequence: TGTGCCAGCAGTTGGGCAGCGAACACTGAAGCTTTCTTT.

This clonotype has a handful of counts. The chain employs TRBV2 and TRBJ2-2, with D hard to call. The CDR3 spans 14 residues. The germline V gene has CDR1 SNHLY and CDR2 FYNNEI. V lost 4 bases, J lost 3 bases, and 9 bases lay in between. The CDR3 reads CASSALGYTGELFF. The CDR3 region has the DNA TGTGCCAGCAGTGCCCTGGGGTACACCGGGGAGCTGTTTTTT.